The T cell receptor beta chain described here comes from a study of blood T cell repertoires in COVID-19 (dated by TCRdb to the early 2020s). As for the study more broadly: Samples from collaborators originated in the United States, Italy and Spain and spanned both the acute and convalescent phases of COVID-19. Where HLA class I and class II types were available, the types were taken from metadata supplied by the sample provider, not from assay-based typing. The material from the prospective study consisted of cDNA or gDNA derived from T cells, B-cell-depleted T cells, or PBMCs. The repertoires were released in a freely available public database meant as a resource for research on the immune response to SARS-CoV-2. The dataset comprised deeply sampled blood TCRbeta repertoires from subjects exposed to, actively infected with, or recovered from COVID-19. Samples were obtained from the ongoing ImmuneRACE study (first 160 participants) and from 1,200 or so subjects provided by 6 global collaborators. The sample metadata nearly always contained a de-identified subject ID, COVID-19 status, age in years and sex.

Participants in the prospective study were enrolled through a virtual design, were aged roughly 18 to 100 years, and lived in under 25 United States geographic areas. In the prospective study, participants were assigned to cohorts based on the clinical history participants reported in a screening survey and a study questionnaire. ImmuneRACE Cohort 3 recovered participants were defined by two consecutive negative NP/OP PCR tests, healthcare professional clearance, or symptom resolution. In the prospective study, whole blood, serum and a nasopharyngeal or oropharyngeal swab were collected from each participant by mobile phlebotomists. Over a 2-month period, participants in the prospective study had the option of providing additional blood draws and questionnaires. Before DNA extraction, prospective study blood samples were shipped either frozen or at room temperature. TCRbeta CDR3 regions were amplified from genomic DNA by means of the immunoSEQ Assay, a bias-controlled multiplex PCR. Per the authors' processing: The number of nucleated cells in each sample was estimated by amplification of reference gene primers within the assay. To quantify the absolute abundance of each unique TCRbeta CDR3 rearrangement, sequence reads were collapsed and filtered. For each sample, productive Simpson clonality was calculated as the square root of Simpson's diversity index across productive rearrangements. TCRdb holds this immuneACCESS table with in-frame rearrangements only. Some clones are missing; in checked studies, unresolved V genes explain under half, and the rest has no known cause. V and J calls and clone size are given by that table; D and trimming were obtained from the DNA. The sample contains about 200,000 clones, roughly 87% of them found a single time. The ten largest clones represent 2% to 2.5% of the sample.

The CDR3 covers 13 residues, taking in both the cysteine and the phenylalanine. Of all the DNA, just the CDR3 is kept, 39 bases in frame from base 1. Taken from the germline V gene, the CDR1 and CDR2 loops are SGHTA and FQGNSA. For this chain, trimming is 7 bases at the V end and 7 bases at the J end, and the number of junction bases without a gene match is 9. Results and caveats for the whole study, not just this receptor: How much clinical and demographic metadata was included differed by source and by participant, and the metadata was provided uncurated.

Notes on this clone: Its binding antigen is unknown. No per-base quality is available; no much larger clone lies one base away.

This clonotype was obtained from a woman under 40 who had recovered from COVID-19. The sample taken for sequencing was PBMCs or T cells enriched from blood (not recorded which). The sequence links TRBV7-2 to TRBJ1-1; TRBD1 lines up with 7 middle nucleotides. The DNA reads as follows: TGTGCCAGCACAAAGGACAGGTGGAATGAAGCTTTCTTT. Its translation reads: CASTKDRWNEAFF.